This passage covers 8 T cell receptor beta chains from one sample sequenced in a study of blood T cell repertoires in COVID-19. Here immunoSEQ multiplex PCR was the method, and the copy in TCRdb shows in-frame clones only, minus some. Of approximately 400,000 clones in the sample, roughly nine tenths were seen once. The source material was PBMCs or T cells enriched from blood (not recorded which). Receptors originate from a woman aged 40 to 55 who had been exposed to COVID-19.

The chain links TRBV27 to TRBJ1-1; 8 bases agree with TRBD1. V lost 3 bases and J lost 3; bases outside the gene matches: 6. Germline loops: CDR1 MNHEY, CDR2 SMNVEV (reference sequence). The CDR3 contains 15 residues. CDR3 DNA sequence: TGTGCCAGCAGTTTGACAGGGGTAGTATACACTGAAGCTTTCTTT. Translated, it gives CASSLTGVVYTEAFF.

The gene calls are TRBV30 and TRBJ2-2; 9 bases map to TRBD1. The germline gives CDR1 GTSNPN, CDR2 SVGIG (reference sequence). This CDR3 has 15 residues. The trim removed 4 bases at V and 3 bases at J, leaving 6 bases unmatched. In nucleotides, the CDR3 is TGTGCCTGGATCGCCGGGACAGGGTACACCGGGGAGCTGTTTTTT. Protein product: CAWIAGTGYTGELFF.

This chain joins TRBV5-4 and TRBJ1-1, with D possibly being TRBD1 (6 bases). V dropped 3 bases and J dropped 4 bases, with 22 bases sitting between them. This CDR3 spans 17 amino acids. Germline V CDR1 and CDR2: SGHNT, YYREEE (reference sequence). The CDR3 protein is CASSSPRQGGAGTEAFF. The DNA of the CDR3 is TGTGCCAGCAGCTCGCCTCGTCAAGGGGGGGCTGGCACTGAAGCTTTCTTT.

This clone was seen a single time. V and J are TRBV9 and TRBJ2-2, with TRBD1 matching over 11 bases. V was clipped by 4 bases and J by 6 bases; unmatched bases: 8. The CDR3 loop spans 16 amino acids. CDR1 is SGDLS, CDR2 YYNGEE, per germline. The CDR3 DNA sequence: TGTGCCAGCAGCCGGGACAGGGGGATTGGTTCCGGGGAGCTGTTTTTT. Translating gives CASSRDRGIGSGELFF.

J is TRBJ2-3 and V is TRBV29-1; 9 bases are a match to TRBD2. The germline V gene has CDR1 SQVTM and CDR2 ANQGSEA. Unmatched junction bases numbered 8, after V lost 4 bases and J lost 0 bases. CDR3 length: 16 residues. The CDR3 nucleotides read TGCAGCGTTGGGGGACCTAGCGGGGCTAGCACAGATACGCAGTATTTT. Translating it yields CSVGGPSGASTDTQYF.

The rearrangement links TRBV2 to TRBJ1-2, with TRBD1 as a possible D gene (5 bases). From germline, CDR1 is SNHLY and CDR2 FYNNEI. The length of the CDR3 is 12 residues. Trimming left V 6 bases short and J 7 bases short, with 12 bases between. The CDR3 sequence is CASRAGSAGYTF. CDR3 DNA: TGTGCCAGCAGGGCAGGGTCAGCTGGCTACACCTTC.

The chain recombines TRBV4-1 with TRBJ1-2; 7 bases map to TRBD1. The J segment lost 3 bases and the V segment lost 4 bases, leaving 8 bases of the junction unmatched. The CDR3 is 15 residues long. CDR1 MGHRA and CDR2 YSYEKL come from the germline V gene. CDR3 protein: CASSPTLGTDYGYTF. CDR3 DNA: TGCGCCAGCAGCCCGACCCTAGGGACAGACTATGGCTACACCTTC.

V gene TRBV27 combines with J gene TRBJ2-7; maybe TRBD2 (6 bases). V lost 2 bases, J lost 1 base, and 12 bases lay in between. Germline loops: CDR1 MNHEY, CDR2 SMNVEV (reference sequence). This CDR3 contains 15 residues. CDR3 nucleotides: TGTGCCAGCAGTTTAGAGGCGGGGACTTCCTACGAGCAGTACTTC. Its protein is CASSLEAGTSYEQYF.